What follows are 30 T cell receptor beta chains derived from one specimen sequenced in a study of blood T cell repertoires in COVID-19. TCRdb keeps only in-frame clones here, not all; method: immunoSEQ multiplex PCR. This sample has about 130,000 clones, with roughly four fifths found just once. The sequenced material came from peripheral blood. Receptor source: a woman between 50 and 59 years old with acute or convalescent COVID-19.

The rearrangement joins TRBV2 to TRBJ1-1; TRBD1 is a possible D gene (6 bases). The CDR3 length is 13 residues. Per germline, CDR1 SNHLY and CDR2 FYNNEI. The ends were cut back, 5 bases at V and 5 bases at J, with 12 bases in the middle. The CDR3 protein is CASSQTGRTEAFF. CDR3 nucleotide sequence: TGTGCCAGCAGTCAGACAGGACGGACTGAAGCTTTCTTT.

The V gene is TRBV10-3, the J gene TRBJ1-2; possible D gene TRBD1, 6 bases. CDR3 length: 13 amino acids. Trimming took 6 bases from V and 7 from J, leaving 15 bases between them. Germline assignment: CDR1 ENHRY and CDR2 SYGVKD. CDR3: CAIRDDTGSGYTF. CDR3 DNA sequence: TGTGCCATCAGAGATGACACAGGGTCTGGCTACACCTTC.

The rearrangement uses TRBV9 and TRBJ1-2; no clear D. This CDR3 comprises 12 residues. The germline V and J ends were trimmed by 3 bases and 4 bases, with 7 bases remaining between them. Germline-derived CDR1 and CDR2 are SGDLS and YYNGEE. CDR3 amino acids: CASSATAYGYTF. CDR3 nucleotide sequence: TGTGCCAGCAGCGCCACAGCCTATGGCTACACCTTC. The variable domain in full, with the rest retrieved from reference TRBV9 and TRBJ1-2, is DSGVTQTPKHLITATGQRVTLRCSPRSGDLSVYWYQQSLDQGLQFLIQYYNGEERAKGNILERFSAQQFPDLHSELNLSSLELGDSALYFCASSATAYGYTFGSGTRLTVV.

J is TRBJ2-2 and V is TRBV30; D might be TRBD2 (5 bases). Germline lookup yields CDR1 GTSNPN and CDR2 SVGIG (reference sequence). Trimming removed 3 bases from V and 7 bases from J, with 12 bases in between. The CDR3 runs 13 residues. The CDR3 nucleotides are TGTGCCTGGAGCGTTGGCAGCGGCGGGGAGCTGTTTTTT. This encodes CAWSVGSGGELFF.

The rearrangement uses TRBV14 and TRBJ1-2; 8 positions match TRBD1. This CDR3 has 14 amino acids. Losses at the gene ends were 5 bases for V and 4 bases for J; bases not matched to a gene: 6. Germline-derived CDR1 and CDR2 are SGHDN and FVKESK. The CDR3 protein is CASSFRTGRYGYTF. The CDR3 DNA reads TGTGCCAGCAGCTTTCGGACAGGGCGCTATGGCTACACCTTC.

The chain employs TRBV24-1 and TRBJ2-3; 9 bases are a match to TRBD2. With V trimmed by 6 bases and J by 3 bases, 6 bases remained unmatched. Looked up from germline, CDR1 is KGHDR and CDR2 is SFDVKD. This CDR3 contains 15 residues. This chain's CDR3 is CATSQSGGRTDTQYF. In DNA, the CDR3 is TGTGCCACCAGTCAAAGCGGGGGGAGGACAGATACGCAGTATTTT.

The chain combines TRBV7-6 with TRBJ1-3; D might be TRBD1 (5 bases). This CDR3 has 21 amino acids. The germline V gene has CDR1 SGHVS and CDR2 FNYEAQ. Trimming pared 1 base from V and 0 bases from J, leaving 25 bases between. The CDR3 DNA sequence: TGTGCCAGCAGCTTAGAGGCCCCAGACAGTGGATCTGCAAACTCTGGAAACACCATATATTTT. This codes for CASSLEAPDSGSANSGNTIYF. The full variable domain, its missing parts supplied by reference TRBV7-6 and TRBJ1-3, is GAGVSQSPRYKVTKRGQDVALRCDPISGHVSLYWYRQALGQGPEFLTYFNYEAQQDKSGLPNDRFSAERPEGSISTLTIQRTEQRDSAMYRCASSLEAPDSGSANSGNTIYFGEGSWLTVV.

The chain links TRBV19 to TRBJ2-7, with 8 bases fitting TRBD1. The CDR3 contains 19 residues. The V and J ends lost 1 base and 3 bases, in that order; junction bases with no gene match: 17. The germline V gene encodes CDR1 LNHDA and CDR2 SQIVND (reference sequence). The CDR3 reads CASSIVFRTGLSGVYEQYF. The CDR3 DNA reads as TGTGCCAGTAGTATAGTATTTAGGACAGGGTTATCGGGCGTCTACGAGCAGTACTTC.

CDR3 in amino acids: CASSKGDTVTGELFF. As DNA, the CDR3 is TGTGCCAGCAGCAAGGGGGATACGGTCACCGGGGAGCTGTTTTTT. This chain links TRBV11-2 with TRBJ2-2; D is possibly TRBD1 (6 bases). There are 15 residues in the CDR3. Germline loops: CDR1 SGHAT, CDR2 FQNNGV. Trimming removed 5 bases from V and 4 bases from J, with 14 bases in between.

The CDR3 sequence is CASSQVRGRQNNEQFF. The CDR3 nucleotides are TGTGCCAGCAGCCAAGTACGCGGGAGACAGAACAATGAGCAGTTCTTC. V and J are TRBV3-1 (or the pseudogene TRBV3-2) and TRBJ2-1; 7 positions agree with TRBD2. The germline gives CDR1 LGHDT, CDR2 YNNKEL (reference sequence). The V segment lost 1 base and the J segment 5 bases; nucleotides outside the gene matches: 8. CDR3 size: 16 residues.

The genes are TRBV28 and TRBJ2-7; 7 bases line up with TRBD2. Germline values: CDR1 MDHEN, CDR2 SYDVKM. V lost 5 bases to trimming and J lost 5 bases; unmatched junction nucleotides: 6. The CDR3 is 13 residues long. The CDR3 DNA follows: TGTGCCAGCAGTAACGGGGGGATAAACGAGCAGTACTTC. This translates into CASSNGGINEQYF.

This clone was recorded once. The V gene is TRBV7-8, the J gene TRBJ2-3; the D is unclear. V lost 1 base to trimming and J lost 3 bases, with 5 bases between them. Germline V gene lookup returns CDR1 SGHVS and CDR2 FQNEAQ. The CDR3 covers 13 residues. Here the CDR3 reads CASSLDGTDTQYF. The CDR3 DNA sequence: TGTGCCAGCAGCTTAGACGGGACAGATACGCAGTATTTT.

The DNA for the CDR3 is TGTGCCAGTAGTATTCAGGGTTACAATGAGCAGTTCTTC. This translates into CASSIQGYNEQFF. This rearrangement joins TRBV19 to TRBJ2-1; D is possibly TRBD1 (5 bases). The CDR3 contains 13 residues. CDR1 and CDR2 from the germline V gene are LNHDA and SQIVND (reference sequence). The ends were cut back, 3 bases at V and 4 bases at J, with 7 bases in the middle. The full variable domain, completed using reference TRBV19 and TRBJ2-1, is DGGITQSPKYLFRKEGQNVTLSCEQNLNHDAMYWYRQDPGQGLRLIYYSQIVNDFQKGDIAEGYSVSREKKESFPLTVTSAQKNPTAFYLCASSIQGYNEQFFGPGTRLTVL.

In this sample, this clone turned up once. Other DNA sequences in the same sample also yield this CDR3. This sequence joins TRBV9 and TRBJ1-6, with a weak D call TRBD1 (6 bases). Germline V gives CDR1 SGDLS, CDR2 YYNGEE. Trimming took off 2 bases at V and 9 bases at J, with 9 bases between the two ends. The CDR3 has 13 residues. CDR3 region: CASSVKQGSPLHF. CDR3 sequence (DNA): TGTGCCAGCAGCGTGAAACAGGGTTCACCCCTCCACTTT.

J is TRBJ1-2 and V is TRBV5-1, with 12 bases identical to TRBD1. V lost 0 bases and J lost 6; bases outside the gene matches: 15. The CDR3 has 19 residues. Germline CDR1 SGHRS, CDR2 YFSETQ. The CDR3 sequence is CASSLAAGQGARGNHGYTF. The CDR3 bases are TGCGCCAGCAGCTTGGCAGCGGGACAGGGGGCGCGGGGGAACCATGGCTACACCTTC.

The chain has TRBV19 and TRBJ1-4; D ambiguous. Germline CDR1 is LNHDA and CDR2 is SQIVND (reference sequence). The CDR3 is 13 residues long. V lost 7 bases to trimming and J lost 7 bases, with 13 bases between them. DNA for the CDR3: TGTGCCAGTACTCCAAACGGAGGTGAAAAACTGTTTTTT. Its protein is CASTPNGGEKLFF.

In DNA, the CDR3 is TGTGCCAGTAGTATCCCCGGGACAGGGCCTGAAGCTTTCTTT. Translation: CASSIPGTGPEAFF. V is TRBV19 and J is TRBJ1-1; 9 bases are shared with TRBD1. CDR3 length: 14 amino acids. J was trimmed by 6 bases and V by 3 bases; bases with no gene match: 5. CDR1 is LNHDA and CDR2 is SQIVND in the germline V gene (reference sequence).

In its sample, this clone was seen a few times. The rearrangement uses TRBV2 and TRBJ2-1, with 10 bases identical to TRBD2. The CDR3 has 15 residues. The germline CDR1 and CDR2 sequences are SNHLY and FYNNEI. Unmatched junction bases numbered 6, after V lost 1 base and J lost 9 bases. The CDR3 region has the DNA TGTGCCAGCAGTGAAGAAGGGCTAGCGGGGGTTGAGCAGTTCTTC. Translating gives CASSEEGLAGVEQFF.

This chain uses TRBV12-5 with TRBJ2-3; D ambiguous. The CDR3 spans 14 residues. Germline V gene lookup returns CDR1 LGHNT and CDR2 FRNRAP. Deletions cut 3 bases from V and 0 bases from J, with 7 bases between. In DNA form, the CDR3 reads TGTGCTAGTGGTTTTAGTCATAGCACAGATACGCAGTATTTT. Amino acids: CASGFSHSTDTQYF.

V usage is TRBV18 and J usage is TRBJ2-1; TRBD1 agrees at 8 bases. V shed 4 bases and J 2 bases; nucleotides not matched to a gene: 4. From germline, CDR1 is KGHSH and CDR2 LQKENI. The CDR3 length is 15 residues. In nucleotides, the CDR3 is TGTGCCAGCTCACGGACAGGGATGCCCTACAATGAGCAGTTCTTC. This codes for CASSRTGMPYNEQFF.

This chain joins TRBV2 and TRBJ2-7; a possible D gene is TRBD2 (5 bases). CDR1 and CDR2 from the germline V gene are SNHLY and FYNNEI. The CDR3 spans 12 residues. The ends were cut back, 8 bases at V and 1 base at J, with 9 bases in the middle. This CDR3 is CASRGGSYEQYF. The DNA of the CDR3 is TGTGCCAGCCGTGGAGGATCCTACGAGCAGTACTTC.

V and J are TRBV27 and TRBJ2-7, with TRBD1 as a possible D gene (5 bases). Trimming left V 0 bases short and J 4 bases short, with 13 bases between. The CDR3 consists of 15 residues. Germline V gene sequence: CDR1 MNHEY, CDR2 SMNVEV (reference sequence). The CDR3 bases are TGTGCCAGCAGTTTATCTGAGACAGCGAGATACGAGCAGTACTTC. Translated, it gives CASSLSETARYEQYF.

The chain is built from TRBV9 and TRBJ1-2, with D perhaps TRBD1 (5 bases). V shed 7 bases and J shed 3 bases, with 16 bases lying between them. CDR1 is SGDLS and CDR2 is YYNGEE in the germline V gene. The CDR3 sequence is 14 residues long. Written as DNA, the CDR3 is TGTGCCAGCGCGTTATCCGGGGGGGACTATGGCTACACCTTC. Amino acid sequence: CASALSGGDYGYTF.

This clone is a singleton in its sample. The chain carries TRBV6-5 and TRBJ2-2, with D possibly matching TRBD1 (6 bases). The germline V gene has CDR1 MNHEY and CDR2 SVGAGI. V dropped 6 bases and J dropped 1 base, with 9 bases sitting between them. The CDR3 extends over 14 amino acids. DNA of the CDR3: TGTGCCAGCAGCCCGACAGGGAACACCGGGGAGCTGTTTTTT. This codes for CASSPTGNTGELFF.

The CDR3: CASSRSGSYNEQFF. As DNA, the CDR3 is TGTGCCAGCAGTAGGTCAGGCTCCTACAATGAGCAGTTCTTC. The chain links TRBV25-1 to TRBJ2-1, with D hard to call. Trimming took off 5 bases at V and 0 bases at J, with 8 bases between the two ends. CDR3 length: 14 amino acids. Germline V gene sequence: CDR1 MGHDK, CDR2 SYGVNS.

The V and J genes are TRBV21-1 and TRBJ1-6. TRBV21-1 is a known pseudogene. The CDR3 length is 17 residues. The CDR3 is CASSPTPPGGYNSPLHF. CDR3 DNA sequence: TGTGCCAGCAGCCCAACCCCTCCGGGAGGGTATAATTCACCCCTCCACTTT.

The chain recombines TRBV5-8 with TRBJ1-2; D might be TRBD1 (5 bases). Trimming stripped 0 bases from V and 4 bases from J, with 10 bases between. This CDR3 has 14 residues. The germline CDR1 and CDR2 sequences are SGHTS and YDEGEE. CDR3 nucleotides: TGTGCCAGCAGCTTGGTTGCAGGGATCTATGGCTACACCTTC. This gives the protein CASSLVAGIYGYTF.

This clone turned up a few times. The chain recombines TRBV6-1 with TRBJ2-1, with 9 bases lining up with TRBD2. V was pared by 3 bases and J by 0 bases, with 6 bases of the junction left unmatched. This CDR3 is 17 amino acids long. Per the germline V gene, CDR1 is MNHNS and CDR2 is SASEGT. CDR3 loop: CASSEERGASSYNEQFF. CDR3 DNA: TGTGCCAGCAGTGAGGAGCGGGGGGCTAGCTCCTACAATGAGCAGTTCTTC.

CDR3 loop: CASSPGQGNSNTEAFF. The CDR3 DNA sequence: TGCGCCAGCAGTCCGGGACAGGGGAATAGTAACACTGAAGCTTTCTTT. The chain has TRBV4-1 and TRBJ1-1; 10 bases match TRBD1. The V and J ends lost 6 bases and 2 bases, in that order; junction bases with no gene match: 9. The CDR3 is made up of 16 amino acids. CDR1 is MGHRA and CDR2 is YSYEKL in the germline V gene.

The rearrangement uses TRBV25-1 and TRBJ1-4; D ambiguous. Trimming left V 3 bases short and J 8 bases short, with 16 bases between. Looked up from germline, CDR1 is MGHDK and CDR2 is SYGVNS. This CDR3 is built from 15 residues. The CDR3 DNA reads as TGTGCCAGCAGTGATTCGGGGATCGCTTGGGAAAAACTGTTTTTT. It is translated as CASSDSGIAWEKLFF.